The 27 T cell receptor beta chains below were found in one sample sequenced in a study of T cell repertoires in cytomegalovirus infection. TCRdb reprocessed the reads with MiXCR, giving one entry per CDR3 protein. The data contain 350,000 to 450,000 distinct CDR3 sequences, 15% to 20% of them singletons. The specimen sequenced was PBMCs. Receptors originate from a human donor in good health (CMV status not recorded). Some clones in this sample may be carry-over from other donors' samples.

V is TRBV7-9 and J is TRBJ2-7, with 7 positions matching TRBD1. CDR1 and CDR2 (germline): SEHNR, FQNEAQ (reference sequence). This CDR3 comprises 14 residues. Unmatched junction bases numbered 6, after V lost 4 bases and J lost 3 bases. The CDR3, as DNA: TGTGCCAGCAGCTGGTCGGGACAGTTCTACGAGCAGTACTTC. This gives the protein CASSWSGQFYEQYF.

The chain has TRBV5-4 and TRBJ2-1; D unclear. Trimming removed 3 bases from V and 10 bases from J, with 17 bases in between. The CDR3 is 14 amino acids. Per germline, CDR1 SGHNT and CDR2 YYREEE (reference sequence). CDR3 region: CASSSPAGSREQFF. CDR3 DNA sequence: TGTGCCAGCAGCTCCCCCGCCGGGTCCAGGGAGCAGTTCTTC.

J is TRBJ2-6 and V is TRBV5-1, with D tentatively TRBD1 (6 bases). The V end was cut by 6 bases, the J end by 3 bases, with 16 bases between. CDR3 size: 16 residues. CDR1 SGHRS and CDR2 YFSETQ come from the germline V gene. The CDR3: CASTEQGLGGANVLTF. The CDR3 DNA reads as TGCGCCAGCACCGAACAGGGATTAGGTGGGGCCAACGTCCTGACTTTC. The full variable domain, completed using reference TRBV5-1 and TRBJ2-6, is KAGVTQTPRYLIKTRGQQVTLSCSPISGHRSVSWYQQTPGQGLQFLFEYFSETQRNKGNFPGRFSGRQFSNSRSEMNVSTLELGDSALYLCASTEQGLGGANVLTFGAGSRLTVL.

At least ten counts were recorded for this clonotype. CDR3 loop: CASSLKDGNSPLHF. The CDR3 DNA sequence: TGTGCCAGCAGCTTAAAGGATGGGAATTCACCCCTCCACTTT. The chain couples TRBV7-2 to TRBJ1-6; D unresolved. Per the germline V gene, CDR1 is SGHTA and CDR2 is FQGNSA. This CDR3 has 14 residues. V dropped 2 bases and J dropped 7 bases, with 9 bases sitting between them.

This clonotype was detected ten times or more. The chain recombines TRBV19 with TRBJ2-1; no clear D gene. Trimming shortened V by 1 base and J by 7 bases, and 8 bases separated the two germline ends. CDR3 length: 13 residues. Germline V gene sequence: CDR1 LNHDA, CDR2 SQIVND (reference sequence). The DNA for the CDR3 is TGTGCCAGTAGTATAGGGGCACCTAATGAGCAGTTCTTC. It specifies CASSIGAPNEQFF.

This clonotype was counted ten times or more. V gene TRBV10-3 combines with J gene TRBJ2-5, with 7 bases identical to TRBD1. Germline V gives CDR1 ENHRY, CDR2 SYGVKD. The CDR3 sequence is 17 residues long. The V and J ends lost 1 base and 4 bases, in that order; junction bases with no gene match: 12. Here the CDR3 DNA reads TGTGCCATCAGTGAGTTGGGTCGGACAGGAGTATTAGAGACCCAGTACTTC. Its protein product is CAISELGRTGVLETQYF.

This clonotype was seen only a few times. This chain links TRBV4-3 with TRBJ2-3, with TRBD2 identical over 7 bases. The V gene's germline CDR1 is LGHNA and CDR2 YSLEER. The CDR3 extends over 16 amino acids. V gave up 1 base and J gave up 6 bases; unmatched junction bases: 10. The CDR3 protein is CASSQGQAGAGDTQYF. The CDR3 coding sequence is TGCGCCAGCAGCCAAGGCCAGGCGGGAGCTGGGGATACGCAGTATTTT.

This clonotype was seen repeatedly, ten times or more. V gene TRBV7-2 combines with J gene TRBJ2-3, with 7 bases identical to TRBD1. The CDR3 consists of 15 residues. CDR1 is SGHTA, CDR2 FQGNSA, per germline. V trimming: 5 bases; J trimming: 4 bases; junction bases outside the gene matches: 9. The CDR3 DNA reads as TGTGCCAGCAGCCTCCGGGACAGCCTAGCAGATACGCAGTATTTT. Its protein product is CASSLRDSLADTQYF.

This chain connects TRBV6-5 to TRBJ2-1; D is unclear. The ends were cut back, 0 bases at V and 5 bases at J, with 17 bases in the middle. The V gene's germline CDR1 is MNHEY and CDR2 SVGAGI. This CDR3 region has 17 residues. In DNA, the CDR3 is TGTGCCAGCAGTTACTCTCCTCTAGATCGACCCGACAATGAGCAGTTCTTC. It is translated as CASSYSPLDRPDNEQFF.

This clonotype occurred many times. The chain has TRBV7-2 and TRBJ1-5, with a weak D call TRBD1 (5 bases). CDR1 is SGHTA and CDR2 is FQGNSA in the germline V gene. This CDR3 is 16 amino acids long. V lost 5 bases to trimming and J lost 8 bases, with 22 bases between them. CDR3 sequence: CASSKRGQTKMEPQHF. The CDR3 DNA follows: TGTGCCAGCAGCAAGCGGGGCCAGACCAAAATGGAGCCCCAGCATTTT. Combining the CDR3 with reference TRBV7-2 and TRBJ1-5 gives the whole variable domain GAGVSQSPSNKVTEKGKDVELRCDPISGHTALYWYRQSLGQGLEFLIYFQGNSAPDKSGLPSDRFSAERTGGSVSTLTIQRTQQEDSAVYLCASSKRGQTKMEPQHFGDGTRLSIL.

The chain is built from TRBV6-6 and TRBJ2-5; TRBD1 might be the D (6 bases). The ends were cut back, 8 bases at V and 1 base at J, with 14 bases in the middle. CDR3 length: 14 residues. Germline lookup yields CDR1 MNHNY and CDR2 SVGAGI (reference sequence). The CDR3 here is CASAFGQTQETQYF. In DNA form, the CDR3 reads TGTGCCAGCGCTTTTGGACAGACCCAAGAGACCCAGTACTTC.

This clonotype was found a few times. J is TRBJ2-1 and V is TRBV11-3, with D uncertain. Germline V CDR1 and CDR2: SGHNT, YENEEA. This CDR3 contains 13 residues. Trimming removed 5 bases from V and 4 bases from J, with 9 bases in between. The CDR3 DNA sequence: TGTGCCAGCAGCCCCCATGGGTACAATGAGCAGTTCTTC. Its translation is CASSPHGYNEQFF.

The V gene is TRBV7-8, the J gene TRBJ1-2, with D possibly TRBD1 on 5 matching bases. The CDR3 covers 16 residues. CDR1 and CDR2 from the germline V gene are SGHVS and FQNEAQ. The V end was cut by 3 bases, the J end by 4 bases, with 18 bases between. This chain's CDR3 is CASSLIRTSQVYGYTF. The CDR3 DNA is TGTGCCAGCAGCTTGATTCGGACCTCACAGGTCTATGGCTACACCTTC.

The chain carries TRBV29-1 and TRBJ2-3; TRBD2 aligns across 7 bases. CDR3 length: 16 residues. The junction had 6 bases not matched to a gene; V was cut back by 0 bases and J by 0 bases. CDR1 is SQVTM and CDR2 is ANQGSEA in the germline V gene. CDR3 amino acids: CSVEDRASGSTDTQYF. CDR3 nucleotide sequence: TGCAGCGTTGAAGATCGCGCTAGCGGTAGCACAGATACGCAGTATTTT.

This clonotype was detected ten times or more. This sequence joins TRBV4-2 and TRBJ1-1; D remains ambiguous. The V and J ends lost 3 bases and 5 bases respectively, with 13 bases between them. CDR1 is LGHNA and CDR2 is YNFKEQ in the germline V gene. The CDR3 covers 14 residues. For the CDR3, the DNA is TGTGCCAGCAGCCAGGGATTCCCGGGGACTGAAGCTTTCTTT. This gives the protein CASSQGFPGTEAFF.

In its sample, this clonotype was seen a few times. The V call is TRBV20-1, the J call TRBJ2-5; 9 bases align to TRBD2. Germline loops: CDR1 DFQATT, CDR2 SNEGSKA (reference sequence). This CDR3 comprises 16 residues. CDR3 bases: TGCAGCCGAGGAGGGGCAATAGCGGGGGTTCGGGAGACCCAGTACTTC. Protein: CSRGGAIAGVRETQYF.

This clonotype was counted between two and nine times. This chain uses TRBV5-4 with TRBJ2-1; 11 bases are shared with TRBD1. J gave up 9 bases and V 4 bases, and 3 bases lay outside the gene matches. CDR3 length: 13 residues. Germline V gene data show CDR1 as SGHNT and CDR2 as YYREEE (reference sequence). CDR3 in DNA: TGTGCCAGCAGCGCCGGACAGGGGGCTGAGCAGTTCTTC. It codes for CASSAGQGAEQFF. The variable domain in full, completed from reference TRBV5-4 and TRBJ2-1, reads ETGVTQSPTHLIKTRGQQVTLRCSSQSGHNTVSWYQQALGQGPQFIFQYYREEENGRGNFPPRFSGLQFPNYSSELNVNALELDDSALYLCASSAGQGAEQFFGPGTRLTVL.

This chain links TRBV11-2 with TRBJ2-1; TRBD2 aligns across 7 bases. The CDR3 loop spans 17 amino acids. CDR1 is SGHAT and CDR2 is FQNNGV in the germline V gene. The trim removed 5 bases at V and 7 bases at J, leaving 17 bases unmatched. This CDR3 is CASSPVQLGGGYNEQFF. As DNA, the CDR3 is TGTGCCAGCAGCCCCGTCCAGTTGGGGGGGGGGTATAATGAGCAGTTCTTC.

In this sample, this clonotype turned up many times. CDR3 region: CASGSAARETQYF. The CDR3 bases are TGTGCCAGCGGATCCGCTGCGCGGGAGACCCAGTACTTC. The rearrangement joins TRBV7-8 to TRBJ2-5; D not certain. Germline V gene lookup returns CDR1 SGHVS and CDR2 FQNEAQ. The V and J ends lost 8 bases and 5 bases respectively, with 15 bases between them. This CDR3 has 13 residues.

V usage is TRBV19 and J usage is TRBJ1-5; 7 nucleotides align to TRBD1. There are 13 residues in the CDR3. Germline loops: CDR1 LNHDA, CDR2 SQIVND (reference sequence). The V segment lost 10 bases and the J segment 7 bases; nucleotides outside the gene matches: 10. The CDR3 region is CATVDRVEQPQHF. The CDR3 nucleotides are TGTGCCACCGTAGACAGGGTGGAGCAGCCCCAGCATTTT.

This clonotype was seen a few times. V gene TRBV6-5 combines with J gene TRBJ1-6; a possible D gene is TRBD1 (6 bases). Germline-derived CDR1 and CDR2 are MNHEY and SVGAGI. Trimming removed 6 bases from V and 9 bases from J, with 18 bases in between. The CDR3 extends over 15 amino acids. The CDR3 DNA reads as TGTGCCAGCAGACCGGACAGTCAAGCCTTTTCACCCCTCCACTTT. As protein: CASRPDSQAFSPLHF.

This clonotype showed up many times. V gene TRBV7-2 combines with J gene TRBJ2-7, with TRBD1 matching 7 bases. Germline V lookup: CDR1 SGHTA, CDR2 FQGNSA. After removal of 4 bases from V and 3 bases from J, the junction contained 6 bases not matched to a gene. CDR3 length equals 14 residues. The CDR3 DNA reads TGTGCCAGCAGCTCCTCTCGGGACAGCTACGAGCAGTACTTC. It is translated as CASSSSRDSYEQYF.

With respect to this clonotype: Mismatch with germline at one junction end may stem from a read error. This chain uses TRBV7-9 with TRBJ2-3; D ambiguous. This CDR3 spans 11 amino acids. The germline gives CDR1 SEHNR, CDR2 FQNEAQ (reference sequence). The CDR3 DNA reads TGTGCCAACAGCTCGACAGATACGCAGTATTTT. This sequence encodes CANSSTDTQYF.

This clonotype was counted at least ten times. The chain links TRBV7-2 to TRBJ2-3, with a tentative D call TRBD2 (5 bases). CDR1 is SGHTA and CDR2 is FQGNSA in the germline V gene. V lost 5 bases and J lost 0, with 9 bases in between. The CDR3 has 14 amino acids. CDR3 in DNA: TGTGCCAGCAGCCCCGGAGGTAGCACAGATACGCAGTATTTT. Translating gives CASSPGGSTDTQYF.

This clonotype came up many times. The genes are TRBV7-8 and TRBJ1-5; no clear D gene. The CDR3 runs to 16 residues. The germline CDR1 and CDR2 sequences are SGHVS and FQNEAQ. V shed 3 bases and J shed 0 bases, with 12 bases lying between them. CDR3 sequence (DNA): TGTGCCAGCAGCTTCGGGGTCGGATATAGCAATCAGCCCCAGCATTTT. Translating gives CASSFGVGYSNQPQHF.

At least ten counts were recorded for this clonotype. V and J are TRBV7-2 and TRBJ1-6; 8 bases line up with TRBD1. The CDR3 spans 15 residues. V lost 5 bases, J lost 14 bases, and 14 bases stayed unmatched. The germline V gene has CDR1 SGHTA and CDR2 FQGNSA. CDR3 sequence reads: CASSPRTGGGKSLHF. The DNA for the CDR3 is TGTGCCAGCAGCCCTCGAACAGGGGGAGGTAAATCCCTCCACTTT.

This clonotype was picked up many times. CDR3 amino acids: CASSPGQGNTGELFF. CDR3 coding DNA: TGTGCCAGCAGTCCGGGACAGGGAAACACCGGGGAGCTGTTTTTT. The rearrangement uses TRBV2 and TRBJ2-2; 9 bases agree with TRBD1. The V gene's germline CDR1 is SNHLY and CDR2 FYNNEI. V dropped 5 bases and J dropped 2; count of bases not matched to a gene: 3. This CDR3 has 15 amino acids.